These 25 T cell receptor beta chains were sequenced from one sample in a study of beta chain features in type 1 diabetes. As every portion of the isolated RNA was reverse transcribed, the sequencing read expressed TCRB transcripts. The table came from immunoSEQ multiplex PCR; TCRdb's copy has only in-frame clones and leaves some out. The sample gives 220,000 or so clones, about 71% of which show up once; about 0.051% is in the top ten. The sequenced sample was naive CD4+ T cells from blood. These receptors were taken from a man in his thirties or forties in good health.

This chain connects TRBV4-3 to TRBJ2-3, with 14 bases lining up with TRBD2. Germline CDR1 and CDR2: LGHNA and YSLEER. The V and J ends lost 4 bases and 4 bases, in that order; junction bases with no gene match: 4. The CDR3 has 16 amino acids. CDR3 DNA sequence: TGCGCCAGCAGCCTCGGGACTAGCGGGAGTGCAGATACGCAGTATTTT. The encoded protein is CASSLGTSGSADTQYF.

The J gene is TRBJ2-4, the V gene TRBV23-1; D gene ambiguous. TRBV23-1 is labeled an ORF, and its function is uncertain. V was cut by 2 bases and J by 7 bases, with 12 bases left in between. The CDR3 is 14 amino acids. CDR3 bases: TGCGCCAGCAGTCAAACATCGGACCTTAACATTCAGTACTTC. This gives the protein CASSQTSDLNIQYF.

This chain links TRBV27 with TRBJ2-7, with D perhaps TRBD1 or TRBD2 (6 bases each). This CDR3 spans 12 amino acids. The germline V and J ends were trimmed by 6 bases and 12 bases, with 18 bases remaining between them. Germline CDR1 and CDR2: MNHEY and SMNVEV (reference sequence). CDR3 sequence: CASRPNQGRWYF. The CDR3 nucleotides are TGTGCCAGCAGGCCTAATCAGGGGAGGTGGTACTTC.

This clone has only a few counts. The V gene is TRBV11-2, the J gene TRBJ2-1; D ambiguous. Germline CDR1 reads SGHAT; CDR2 reads FQNNGV. This CDR3 comprises 15 residues. The V gene lost 0 bases and the J gene lost 1 base, with 7 bases spanning the gap. CDR3 nucleotides: TGTGCCAGCAGCTTAGACGGCATTTCCTACAATGAGCAGTTCTTC. As protein: CASSLDGISYNEQFF.

This sequence joins TRBV9 and TRBJ1-2; 8 bases align to TRBD1. Germline-derived CDR1 and CDR2 are SGDLS and YYNGEE. J was trimmed by 0 bases and V by 3 bases; bases with no gene match: 4. The CDR3 runs to 15 residues. The CDR3 loop reads CASSAGQGPNYGYTF. The CDR3 DNA sequence: TGTGCCAGCAGCGCAGGACAGGGTCCTAACTATGGCTACACCTTC.

V gene TRBV7-2 combines with J gene TRBJ1-4; perhaps TRBD1 as D (5 bases). There are 16 residues in the CDR3. Trimming removed 6 bases at V and 6 bases at J, with 20 bases between. Germline V gives CDR1 SGHTA, CDR2 FQGNSA. The chain's CDR3 is CASRHRGARLDEKLFF. The CDR3 DNA reads as TGTGCCAGCAGGCACCGTGGGGCACGTTTGGATGAAAAACTGTTTTTT.

This clone occurred a few times. V and J are TRBV7-8 and TRBJ2-4, with 7 bases aligning to TRBD2. With V trimmed by 5 bases and J by 3 bases, 7 bases remained unmatched. Germline lookup yields CDR1 SGHVS and CDR2 FQNEAQ. The CDR3 has 15 residues. The CDR3 loop reads CASSHPWEGKNIQYF. DNA of the CDR3: TGTGCCAGCAGCCACCCTTGGGAGGGCAAAAACATTCAGTACTTC.

The rearrangement links TRBV6-5 to TRBJ1-2, with 9 bases fitting TRBD1. Germline-derived CDR1 and CDR2 are MNHEY and SVGAGI. This CDR3 has 14 amino acids. V lost 6 bases, J lost 6 bases, and 8 bases stayed unmatched. CDR3 sequence: CASSRRTGDDGYTF. CDR3 bases: TGTGCCAGCAGCCGGCGGACAGGGGACGATGGCTACACCTTC.

The chain has TRBV30 and TRBJ2-5, with D perhaps TRBD1 or TRBD2 (5 bases each). V was clipped by 4 bases and J by 2 bases, with 11 bases between them. Germline-derived CDR1 and CDR2 are GTSNPN and SVGIG (reference sequence). The CDR3 loop spans 13 amino acids. The CDR3 loop is CAWKPGRQETQYF. The CDR3 DNA reads as TGTGCCTGGAAACCGGGGCGACAAGAGACCCAGTACTTC.

This clone was detected only a few times. The chain carries TRBV5-1 and TRBJ2-7, with D possibly TRBD1 on 5 matching bases. The germline V and J ends were trimmed by 2 bases and 3 bases, with 12 bases remaining between them. Germline CDR1 is SGHRS and CDR2 is YFSETQ. The CDR3 runs to 14 residues. The CDR3 protein is CASSLDRVNYEQYF. The CDR3 DNA is TGCGCCAGCAGCTTAGACAGAGTCAACTACGAGCAGTACTTC.

The V call is TRBV30, the J call TRBJ1-1; D is ambiguous. The CDR3 extends over 12 amino acids. The V gene lost 4 bases and the J gene lost 8 bases, with 14 bases spanning the gap. Germline V gives CDR1 GTSNPN, CDR2 SVGIG (reference sequence). The CDR3 DNA reads as TGTGCCTGGACCCCTATGGTGGGCGAAGCTTTCTTT. Its translation is CAWTPMVGEAFF.

The chain couples TRBV10-3 to TRBJ2-3; 8 nucleotides match TRBD1. Germline trimming cut 1 base from V and 4 bases from J; bases unmatched to any gene: 4. CDR1 ENHRY and CDR2 SYGVKD come from the germline V gene. The CDR3 runs to 15 residues. CDR3 amino acids: CAISEFGQGSDTQYF. DNA for the CDR3: TGTGCCATCAGTGAGTTTGGACAGGGCTCAGATACGCAGTATTTT.

This clone was detected only a few times. V and J are TRBV7-9 and TRBJ2-7, with D unresolved. Trimming shortened V by 3 bases and J by 2 bases, and 8 bases separated the two germline ends. The length of the CDR3 is 13 residues. Germline CDR1 is SEHNR and CDR2 is FQNEAQ (reference sequence). CDR3 sequence (DNA): TGTGCCAGCAGCTTCTCCGGAACCTACGAGCAGTACTTC. As protein: CASSFSGTYEQYF.

The chain carries TRBV7-2 and TRBJ2-3; unclear D gene. The V gene's germline CDR1 is SGHTA and CDR2 FQGNSA. The V end was cut by 5 bases, the J end by 6 bases, with 9 bases between. The CDR3 covers 12 residues. The CDR3 is CASSPFADTQYF. DNA for the CDR3: TGTGCCAGCAGCCCCTTTGCTGATACGCAGTATTTT.

This chain connects TRBV7-2 to TRBJ2-5; D gene ambiguous. Germline V gene lookup returns CDR1 SGHTA and CDR2 FQGNSA. This CDR3 is built from 12 residues. Trimming left V 1 base short and J 5 bases short, with 5 bases between. The CDR3 nucleotides read TGTGCCAGCAGCTTAGTATGGGAGACCCAGTACTTC. Encoded protein: CASSLVWETQYF.

V gene TRBV25-1 combines with J gene TRBJ2-5; D may be TRBD1 or TRBD2 (6 bases each). With 4 bases removed from V and 5 bases from J, the gap between germline ends came to 17 bases. The CDR3 has 15 residues. CDR1 and CDR2 from the germline V gene are MGHDK and SYGVNS. CDR3 sequence: CASSARGQGRETQYF. The CDR3 coding sequence is TGTGCCAGCAGTGCCCGGGGGCAGGGACGGGAGACCCAGTACTTC.

This rearrangement joins TRBV7-9 to TRBJ1-6; 7 bases align to TRBD1. Germline trimming cut 5 bases from V and 5 bases from J; bases unmatched to any gene: 3. The CDR3 is 14 residues long. Germline V gene data show CDR1 as SEHNR and CDR2 as FQNEAQ (reference sequence). Written as DNA, the CDR3 is TGTGCCAGCAGCCCCGGACAGGATAATTCACCCCTCCACTTT. Its translation: CASSPGQDNSPLHF. The full variable domain, with the rest looked up from reference TRBV7-9 and TRBJ1-6, is DTGVSQNPRHKITKRGQNVTFRCDPISEHNRLYWYRQTLGQGPEFLTYFQNEAQLEKSRLLSDRFSAERPKGSFSTLEIQRTEQGDSAMYLCASSPGQDNSPLHFGNGTRLTVT.

This clone was seen only once. The CDR3 nucleotides are TGCGCCAGCAGCCAAGGTGATGTTTTGAGGTCAGGCAGGCGAGAGACCCAGTACTTC. Translating it yields CASSQGDVLRSGRRETQYF. This chain connects TRBV4-1 to TRBJ2-5; no reliable D call. The CDR3 has 19 amino acids. In germline, CDR1 is MGHRA, CDR2 YSYEKL. V lost 1 base, J lost 4 bases, and 25 bases lay in between.

The chain is built from TRBV20-1 and TRBJ1-1; D ambiguous. Per the germline V gene, CDR1 is DFQATT and CDR2 is SNEGSKA (reference sequence). This CDR3 has 11 residues. V was clipped by 3 bases and J by 7 bases, with 9 bases between them. This CDR3 is CSARVGSEAFF. The CDR3 coding sequence is TGCAGTGCTAGGGTGGGGAGTGAAGCTTTCTTT.

This sequence joins TRBV29-1 and TRBJ2-7; 8 nucleotides agree with TRBD1. Germline V gives CDR1 SQVTM, CDR2 ANQGSEA. The ends lost 4 bases at V and 6 bases at J; junction bases unmatched: 11. The CDR3 spans 14 residues. The CDR3 coding sequence is TGCAGCGTTGTACTCAGGCAGGGGGCGCGCGAGCAGTACTTC. Translated, it gives CSVVLRQGAREQYF.

This chain uses TRBV29-1 with TRBJ1-1; D is perhaps TRBD1 (5 bases). Trimming pared 2 bases from V and 5 bases from J, leaving 12 bases between. The CDR3 has 13 amino acids. Looked up from germline, CDR1 is SQVTM and CDR2 is ANQGSEA. The CDR3 nucleotides are TGCAGCGTTGAAATGCAGGGCAGGACTGAAGCTTTCTTT. Its translation: CSVEMQGRTEAFF.

The CDR3 bases are TGTGCCAGCAGCTTAGCGGGGGCGAGAGAGACCCAGTACTTC. Translated, it gives CASSLAGARETQYF. The chain recombines TRBV7-9 with TRBJ2-5, with a possible D match to TRBD1 (6 bases). CDR3 length: 14 amino acids. Trimming took 0 bases from V and 4 from J, leaving 9 bases between them. Germline V gene data show CDR1 as SEHNR and CDR2 as FQNEAQ (reference sequence).

This clone was observed a handful of times. V usage is TRBV30 and J usage is TRBJ2-7; 11 nucleotides align to TRBD2. The CDR3 contains 15 residues. V lost 6 bases, J lost 1 base, and 8 bases stayed unmatched. The germline gives CDR1 GTSNPN, CDR2 SVGIG (reference sequence). The CDR3 nucleotides are TGTGCCTGCAACCCGAGACTAGCGGGATCCTACGAGCAGTACTTC. Translation gives CACNPRLAGSYEQYF.

V gene TRBV7-2 combines with J gene TRBJ2-2; TRBD1 matches at 7 bases. The ends lost 4 bases at V and 2 bases at J; junction bases unmatched: 1. The CDR3 extends over 14 amino acids. Germline CDR1 SGHTA, CDR2 FQGNSA. The CDR3 here is CASSWDRNTGELFF. The CDR3 DNA reads TGTGCCAGCAGCTGGGACAGAAACACCGGGGAGCTGTTTTTT.

This clone has a handful of counts. The chain couples TRBV30 to TRBJ2-3, with TRBD1 identical over 7 bases. The V gene's germline CDR1 is GTSNPN and CDR2 SVGIG (reference sequence). This CDR3 comprises 16 residues. The junction had 10 bases not matched to a gene; V was cut back by 3 bases and J by 1 base. In nucleotides, the CDR3 is TGTGCCTGGAGGGGACAGATGGCTCGGGGCACAGATACGCAGTATTTT. Its translation: CAWRGQMARGTDTQYF.